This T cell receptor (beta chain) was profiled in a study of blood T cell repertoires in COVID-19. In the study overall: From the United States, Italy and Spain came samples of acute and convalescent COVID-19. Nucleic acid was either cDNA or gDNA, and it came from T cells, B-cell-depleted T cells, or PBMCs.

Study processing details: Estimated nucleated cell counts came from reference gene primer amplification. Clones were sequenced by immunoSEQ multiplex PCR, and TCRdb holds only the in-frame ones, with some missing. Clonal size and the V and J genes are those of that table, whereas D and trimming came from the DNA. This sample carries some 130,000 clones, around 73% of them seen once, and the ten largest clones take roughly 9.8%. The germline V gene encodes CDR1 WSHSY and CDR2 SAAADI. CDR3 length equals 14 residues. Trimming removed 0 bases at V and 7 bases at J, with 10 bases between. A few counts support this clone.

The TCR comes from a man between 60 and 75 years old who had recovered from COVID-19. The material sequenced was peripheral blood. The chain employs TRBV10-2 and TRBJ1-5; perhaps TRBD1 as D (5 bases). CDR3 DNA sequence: TGCGCCAGCAGTGAGTCAGGGGTCGGGCAGCCCCAGCATTTT. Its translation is CASSESGVGQPQHF.